The 32 T cell receptor beta chains reported below all come from one sample, sequenced in a study of a mutant IDH1 vaccine in newly diagnosed glioma. The time point was: week 23, last vaccination. A single vaccine dose contained 300 ug of mutant IDH1 20-mer peptide, and topical imiquimod was used with it. Produced via immunoSEQ multiplex PCR; TCRdb's table is partial and in-frame only. The data contain approximately 57,000 clones, roughly 81% of them singletons. No antigen has been identified for these receptors. The sequencing here drew on PBMCs, taken from a glioma patient whose treatment included an IDH1 peptide vaccine. All receptors come from a woman between 40 and 55 years old with glioma. Some clones in this sample may be carry-over from other donors' samples.

This chain connects TRBV13 to TRBJ1-1; a possible D gene is TRBD1 (6 bases). CDR1 is PRHDT and CDR2 is FYEKMQ in the germline V gene (reference sequence). This CDR3 is built from 17 residues. V shed 7 bases and J shed 0 bases, with 21 bases lying between them. This CDR3 is CASITWRQGRLNTEAFF. CDR3 sequence (DNA): TGTGCCAGCATTACCTGGCGGCAGGGGAGGTTGAACACTGAAGCTTTCTTT.

The V call is TRBV4-3, the J call TRBJ2-7; possible D gene TRBD2, 6 bases. V lost 2 bases, J lost 4 bases, and 15 bases lay in between. There are 15 residues in the CDR3. Germline CDR1 is LGHNA and CDR2 is YSLEER. The CDR3 DNA sequence: TGCGCCAGCAGCCAACTTGCGGGGAAAGATTACGAGCAGTACTTC. Protein: CASSQLAGKDYEQYF.

The rearrangement links TRBV4-3 to TRBJ2-2; D gene uncertain. This CDR3 region has 16 residues. Trimming shortened V by 0 bases and J by 2 bases, and 10 bases separated the two germline ends. Germline CDR1 reads LGHNA; CDR2 reads YSLEER. The CDR3 region is CASSQDNPFNTGELFF. The CDR3 DNA is TGCGCCAGCAGCCAAGATAATCCGTTTAACACCGGGGAGCTGTTTTTT.

The CDR3, as DNA: TGTGCCAGCAGTGGGTGGGGGGGCGGCTCCTACGAGCAGTACTTC. The encoded protein is CASSGWGGGSYEQYF. The gene calls are TRBV6-1 and TRBJ2-7; a weak D match, TRBD2 (7 bases). This CDR3 has 15 residues. Germline assignment: CDR1 MNHNS and CDR2 SASEGT. The V end lost 4 bases, the J end lost 0 bases, and 13 bases lay between the germline ends.

The chain links TRBV5-5 to TRBJ2-2; TRBD1 matches at 9 bases. V shed 0 bases, J shed 4 bases, and the junction held 4 bases outside the gene matches. The CDR3 is 16 amino acids. Germline CDR1 is SGHKS and CDR2 is YYEKEE (reference sequence). The CDR3 loop reads CASSLGGTGITGELFF. The CDR3 DNA is TGTGCCAGCAGCTTGGGAGGGACAGGGATCACCGGGGAGCTGTTTTTT. Complete variable domain (other parts from reference TRBV5-5 and TRBJ2-2): DAGVTQSPTHLIKTRGQQVTLRCSPISGHKSVSWYQQVLGQGPQFIFQYYEKEERGRGNFPDRFSARQFPNYSSELNVNALLLGDSALYLCASSLGGTGITGELFFGEGSRLTVL.

There are a few counts of this clone. The chain links TRBV7-2 to TRBJ2-3; D remains unclear. This CDR3 comprises 14 residues. Looked up from germline, CDR1 is SGHTA and CDR2 is FQGNSA. Trimming took 5 bases from V and 0 from J, leaving 9 bases between them. The CDR3 reads CASSKRHSTDTQYF. CDR3 coding DNA: TGTGCCAGCAGCAAAAGACATAGCACAGATACGCAGTATTTT.

This sequence joins TRBV5-6 and TRBJ1-6; possibly TRBD1 for D (6 bases). The CDR3 spans 14 residues. The V end was cut by 4 bases, the J end by 13 bases, with 18 bases between. Germline V gene sequence: CDR1 SGHDT, CDR2 YYEEEE. The CDR3 spells CASSGAGAIGPLHF. The DNA of the CDR3 is TGTGCCAGCAGCGGGGCGGGGGCCATAGGTCCCCTCCACTTT.

The chain combines TRBV27 with TRBJ1-1; 7 nucleotides line up with TRBD1. This CDR3 is built from 14 residues. V shed 5 bases, J shed 4 bases, and the junction held 7 bases outside the gene matches. Germline V CDR1 and CDR2: MNHEY, SMNVEV (reference sequence). The CDR3, as DNA: TGTGCCAGCAGTCTACAGGGGTTAGGCACTGAAGCTTTCTTT. Its protein product is CASSLQGLGTEAFF.

The rearrangement uses TRBV4-1 and TRBJ2-2; 7 bases are a match to TRBD1. CDR3 size: 16 residues. Trimming removed 1 base from V and 0 bases from J; junction bases left unmatched: 2. Per germline, CDR1 MGHRA and CDR2 YSYEKL. The DNA of the CDR3 is TGCGCCAGCAGCCAAGGGGGGACAGCGAACACCGGGGAGCTGTTTTTT. This gives the protein CASSQGGTANTGELFF.

In this sample, this clone turned up once. CDR3 loop: CASSPRQTSYEQYF. CDR3 DNA: TGTGCCAGCAGTCCACGACAGACGTCCTACGAGCAGTACTTC. This rearrangement joins TRBV6-1 to TRBJ2-7; TRBD1 might be the D (5 bases). Trimming removed 5 bases from V and 1 base from J, with 12 bases in between. CDR3 length: 14 residues. The germline V gene encodes CDR1 MNHNS and CDR2 SASEGT.

The J gene is TRBJ1-1, the V gene TRBV6-5; D gene ambiguous. The CDR3 extends over 14 amino acids. V was cut by 3 bases and J by 1 base, with 9 bases left in between. The germline V gene encodes CDR1 MNHEY and CDR2 SVGAGI. CDR3 sequence (DNA): TGTGCCAGCAGTTATGGGTCAGGGAACACTGAAGCTTTCTTT. It specifies CASSYGSGNTEAFF.

The chain couples TRBV6-6 to TRBJ2-5; 8 positions match TRBD2. The CDR3 extends over 14 amino acids. V trimming: 6 bases; J trimming: 5 bases; junction bases outside the gene matches: 8. Looked up from germline, CDR1 is MNHNY and CDR2 is SVGAGI (reference sequence). The CDR3 region is CASSIWSGGETQYF. CDR3 sequence (DNA): TGTGCCAGCAGCATTTGGTCGGGGGGGGAGACCCAGTACTTC.

The gene calls are TRBV4-3 and TRBJ2-1; D not resolved. Trimming removed 1 base at V and 1 base at J, with 5 bases between. This CDR3 is 14 amino acids long. In germline, CDR1 is LGHNA, CDR2 YSLEER. The DNA of the CDR3 is TGCGCCAGCAGCCAAGGGGGTTCCTACAATGAGCAGTTCTTC. Translating gives CASSQGGSYNEQFF.

This clone came up once. The chain has TRBV4-3 and TRBJ1-2; 8 nucleotides agree with TRBD1. This CDR3 is 16 amino acids long. V lost 1 base to trimming and J lost 2 bases; unmatched junction nucleotides: 6. Germline V gives CDR1 LGHNA, CDR2 YSLEER. CDR3 protein: CASSQGTGPLNYGYTF. CDR3 nucleotide sequence: TGCGCCAGCAGCCAAGGGACAGGGCCCCTCAACTATGGCTACACCTTC.

The J gene is TRBJ2-3, the V gene TRBV11-1, with D perhaps being TRBD1 or TRBD2 (6 bases each). CDR3 length: 15 amino acids. The germline V gene encodes CDR1 SGHAT and CDR2 FQDESV (reference sequence). The V end lost 7 bases, the J end lost 3 bases, and 17 bases lay between the germline ends. The CDR3 nucleotides are TGTGCCAGCACGGGGGCCCCACCCTGGACAGATACGCAGTATTTT. It encodes CASTGAPPWTDTQYF.

The chain uses TRBV12-5 and TRBJ2-5, with D possibly being TRBD1 (6 bases). V gave up 7 bases and J gave up 5 bases, with 14 bases separating them. The CDR3 sequence is 13 residues long. The germline gives CDR1 LGHNT, CDR2 FRNRAP. The CDR3 DNA reads TGTGCTAGTGTTCCGAATAGGGGGGAGACCCAGTACTTC. It encodes CASVPNRGETQYF.

The V call is TRBV2, the J call TRBJ1-5; the match to TRBD1 covers 9 bases. The CDR3 totals 15 residues. Germline V lookup: CDR1 SNHLY, CDR2 FYNNEI. V lost 5 bases, J lost 5 bases, and 7 bases stayed unmatched. Here the CDR3 reads CASSLLRQGDQPQHF. CDR3 nucleotides: TGTGCCAGCAGTCTCCTCCGACAGGGGGATCAGCCCCAGCATTTT.

The rearrangement uses TRBV6-1 and TRBJ1-5, with TRBD1 identical over 12 bases. This CDR3 is 17 amino acids long. The V segment lost 3 bases and the J segment 7 bases; nucleotides outside the gene matches: 10. Germline CDR1 MNHNS, CDR2 SASEGT. CDR3 sequence (DNA): TGTGCCAGCAGTGAGTGGGGGACAGGGGGCTTGGGGCAGCCCCAGCATTTT. Amino acid sequence: CASSEWGTGGLGQPQHF.

The chain links TRBV12-2 to TRBJ1-6; TRBD1, the table's D call, was not compared with the DNA. TRBV12-2 is deemed a pseudogene. There are 15 residues in the CDR3. The CDR3 loop is CASRSADRLTAALHF. The CDR3 coding sequence is TGTGCAAGTCGCTCAGCGGACAGATTGACTGCGGCCCTCCACTTT.

The rearrangement joins TRBV27 to TRBJ1-3, with 9 bases aligning to TRBD1. The CDR3 contains 14 residues. Unmatched junction bases numbered 4, after V lost 3 bases and J lost 7 bases. Germline V gives CDR1 MNHEY, CDR2 SMNVEV (reference sequence). The CDR3 reads CASSLTGTGNTIYF. CDR3 DNA sequence: TGTGCCAGCAGTTTGACAGGGACAGGGAACACCATATATTTT.

V usage is TRBV2 and J usage is TRBJ2-7, with a possible D match to TRBD2 (6 bases). Per the germline V gene, CDR1 is SNHLY and CDR2 is FYNNEI. CDR3 length: 12 residues. The V gene lost 4 bases and the J gene lost 7 bases, with 11 bases spanning the gap. CDR3 region: CASSGDGGEQYF. The CDR3 nucleotides are TGTGCCAGCAGTGGGGACGGAGGGGAGCAGTACTTC.

This clone was counted a single time. The CDR3 nucleotides read TGCAGCGTTGCGAGTGTCTGGGAAGAAAACACCATATATTTT. Residues: CSVASVWEENTIYF. This chain joins TRBV29-1 and TRBJ1-3, with no clear D. Trimming shortened V by 4 bases and J by 6 bases, and 16 bases separated the two germline ends. CDR1 and CDR2 (germline): SQVTM, ANQGSEA. The CDR3 runs to 14 residues.

This sequence joins TRBV2 and TRBJ1-4; TRBD1 agrees at 8 bases. V shed 3 bases, J shed 0 bases, and the junction held 0 bases outside the gene matches. Germline V gene data show CDR1 as SNHLY and CDR2 as FYNNEI. The CDR3 loop spans 15 amino acids. This CDR3 reads CASSEGQATNEKLFF. DNA of the CDR3: TGTGCCAGCAGTGAGGGACAGGCAACTAATGAAAAACTGTTTTTT.

This sequence joins TRBV5-6 and TRBJ2-5; TRBD1 matches 8 bases. The trim removed 4 bases at V and 5 bases at J, leaving 7 bases unmatched. There are 14 residues in the CDR3. Per germline, CDR1 SGHDT and CDR2 YYEEEE. CDR3 DNA: TGTGCCAGCAGCATCGGACAGGGAAAGGAGACCCAGTACTTC. Its protein product is CASSIGQGKETQYF.

The gene calls are TRBV6-1 and TRBJ1-5; a weak D match, TRBD1 (5 bases). The V gene lost 3 bases and the J gene lost 9 bases, with 15 bases spanning the gap. Germline assignment: CDR1 MNHNS and CDR2 SASEGT. This CDR3 comprises 14 residues. CDR3 nucleotide sequence: TGTGCCAGCAGTGACGGGGGTCCCCTGGGGCCCCAGCATTTT. Translated, it gives CASSDGGPLGPQHF.

The chain carries TRBV4-2 and TRBJ2-5; D unclear. This CDR3 region has 14 residues. The V gene lost 3 bases and the J gene lost 3 bases, with 11 bases spanning the gap. CDR1 is LGHNA, CDR2 YNFKEQ, per germline. The CDR3 region has the DNA TGTGCCAGCAGCCACAAAGAGAGGAAAGAGACCCAGTACTTC. It translates to CASSHKERKETQYF.

This clone was seen more than once but under ten times. CDR3 sequence (DNA): TGTGCCAGCAGTTTAGATAGGAGATTAGGAACTGAAGCTTTCTTT. Translation: CASSLDRRLGTEAFF. The chain is built from TRBV27 and TRBJ1-1; D not certain. This CDR3 is built from 15 residues. Trimming left V 2 bases short and J 5 bases short, with 15 bases between. Germline V gives CDR1 MNHEY, CDR2 SMNVEV (reference sequence).

The count of this clone is one. This chain links TRBV6-1 with TRBJ1-5; D may be TRBD1 (5 bases). Trimming took 2 bases from V and 3 from J, leaving 14 bases between them. The CDR3 spans 16 residues. Germline values: CDR1 MNHNS, CDR2 SASEGT. CDR3 region: CASSEWGGSINQPQHF. The CDR3 region has the DNA TGTGCCAGCAGTGAATGGGGGGGTTCTATCAATCAGCCCCAGCATTTT.

V and J are TRBV4-3 and TRBJ1-2; D is possibly TRBD1 (5 bases). The CDR3 extends over 14 amino acids. From germline, CDR1 is LGHNA and CDR2 YSLEER. V was pared by 4 bases and J by 4 bases, with 13 bases between. The CDR3 DNA sequence: TGCGCCAGCAGCCCACGGGACGGATTCTATGGCTACACCTTC. Translated, it gives CASSPRDGFYGYTF.

J is TRBJ2-6 and V is TRBV30; D may be TRBD1 (6 bases). This CDR3 is 16 amino acids long. Germline V CDR1 and CDR2: GTSNPN, SVGIG (reference sequence). With 2 bases removed from V and 0 bases from J, the gap between germline ends came to 11 bases. This CDR3 reads CAWSTRGSSGANVLTF. DNA for the CDR3: TGTGCCTGGAGTACTAGGGGGAGCTCTGGGGCCAACGTCCTGACTTTC. Full variable domain (outside the CDR3, taken from reference TRBV30 and TRBJ2-6): SQTIHQWPATLVQPVGSPLSLECTVEGTSNPNLYWYRQAAGRGLQLLFYSVGIGQISSEVPQNLSASRPQDRQFILSSKKLLLSDSGFYLCAWSTRGSSGANVLTFGAGSRLTVL.

This clone was counted only a few times. This rearrangement joins TRBV7-2 to TRBJ1-1, with D uncertain. Looked up from germline, CDR1 is SGHTA and CDR2 is FQGNSA. V was shortened by 2 bases and J by 5 bases, with 9 bases between the two germline ends. This CDR3 has 13 residues. The chain's CDR3 is CASSLTPRTEAFF. As DNA, the CDR3 is TGTGCCAGCAGCTTAACCCCTAGGACTGAAGCTTTCTTT.

V usage is TRBV5-1 and J usage is TRBJ2-1; no definite D call. The CDR3 is made up of 12 amino acids. V lost 0 bases and J 4 bases, leaving 2 bases between the germline ends. Germline V gives CDR1 SGHRS, CDR2 YFSETQ. CDR3 loop: CASSLDYNEQFF. Written as DNA, the CDR3 is TGCGCCAGCAGCTTGGATTACAATGAGCAGTTCTTC.